Following are 14 T cell receptor beta chains from one sample sequenced in a study of ipilimumab plus nivolumab after autologous stem cell transplantation. The method was immunoSEQ multiplex PCR; TCRdb's version includes in-frame clones alone and lacks a portion of them. In the table there are more than 9,500 clones, 69% of which are singletons. The sample in question was PBMCs, obtained in a trial of ipilimumab plus nivolumab as post-transplant consolidation. The receptor set was obtained from a male donor with diffuse large B-cell lymphoma.

J is TRBJ1-2 and V is TRBV7-2, with 8 bases lining up with TRBD1. Germline trimming cut 0 bases from V and 7 bases from J; bases unmatched to any gene: 10. The germline V gene encodes CDR1 SGHTA and CDR2 FQGNSA. This CDR3 contains 16 residues. This CDR3 reads CASSLASGQGLGGYTF. In nucleotides, the CDR3 is TGTGCCAGCAGCTTAGCCTCAGGACAGGGTCTCGGTGGCTACACCTTC.

V and J are TRBV7-9 and TRBJ1-1, with TRBD1 as a possible D gene (6 bases). The CDR3 totals 12 residues. Germline CDR1 and CDR2: SEHNR and FQNEAQ (reference sequence). Trimming shortened V by 5 bases and J by 8 bases, and 12 bases separated the two germline ends. CDR3 in DNA: TGTGCCAGCAGCCCACGGACAGTCGAAGCTTTCTTT. Translating gives CASSPRTVEAFF.

The DNA of the CDR3 is TGTGCCAGCAGCTCCCGTGGGAGTGCCTACGAGCAGTACTTC. This translates into CASSSRGSAYEQYF. The rearrangement joins TRBV7-2 to TRBJ2-7; D is possibly TRBD2 (5 bases). V was clipped by 4 bases and J by 2 bases, with 12 bases between them. The germline gives CDR1 SGHTA, CDR2 FQGNSA. This CDR3 spans 14 amino acids.

The V gene is TRBV7-2, the J gene TRBJ2-3, with 7 positions matching TRBD2. V lost 1 base, J lost 5 bases, and 6 bases stayed unmatched. This CDR3 has 15 residues. Per germline, CDR1 SGHTA and CDR2 FQGNSA. CDR3 amino acids: CASSLVRGGRDTQYF. CDR3 DNA: TGTGCCAGCAGCTTAGTGCGGGGAGGGCGAGATACGCAGTATTTT.

CDR3 residues: CASSWTGPSEQYF. The CDR3 DNA sequence: TGCGCCAGCAGTTGGACAGGGCCCAGCGAGCAGTACTTC. V gene TRBV5-1 combines with J gene TRBJ2-7; TRBD1 matches 8 bases. This CDR3 has 13 amino acids. V dropped 5 bases and J dropped 6; count of bases not matched to a gene: 7. CDR1 and CDR2 (germline): SGHRS, YFSETQ.

The V gene is TRBV5-8, the J gene TRBJ2-7, with D maybe TRBD1 (6 bases). CDR1 is SGHTS, CDR2 YDEGEE, per germline. Trimming left V 0 bases short and J 2 bases short, with 15 bases between. The CDR3 covers 16 residues. The CDR3 coding sequence is TGTGCCAGCAGCTTGGAGGGGGTGCGACGGGCCTACGAGCAGTACTTC. It specifies CASSLEGVRRAYEQYF.

This chain uses TRBV29-1 with TRBJ2-2; D perhaps matches TRBD2 (6 bases). The V gene lost 3 bases and the J gene lost 3 bases, with 8 bases spanning the gap. This CDR3 region has 13 residues. The germline gives CDR1 SQVTM, CDR2 ANQGSEA. The chain's CDR3 is CSVDGGYTGELFF. The CDR3 coding sequence is TGCAGCGTTGATGGAGGGTACACCGGGGAGCTGTTTTTT.

The chain joins TRBV10-3 to TRBJ1-1; D uncertain. This CDR3 has 16 amino acids. V was trimmed by 0 bases and J by 1 base, leaving 12 bases between them. Germline V gene sequence: CDR1 ENHRY, CDR2 SYGVKD. In DNA, the CDR3 is TGTGCCATCAGTGAGTCGAAGTTCACCGGGAACACTGAAGCTTTCTTT. Its translation: CAISESKFTGNTEAFF.

The sample holds a few counts of this clone. V usage is TRBV5-1 and J usage is TRBJ2-5, with TRBD1 as a possible D gene (6 bases). The assigned J gene may be wrong: the sequence end matches TRBJ2-7 better. The CDR3 is 15 residues long. Germline CDR1 and CDR2: SGHRS and YFSETQ. The CDR3 sequence is CASSFTGPTSYEQYF. The CDR3 nucleotides read TGCGCCAGCAGCTTTACAGGGCCAACCTCCTACGAGCAGTACTTC.

V gene TRBV5-6 combines with J gene TRBJ2-3; D perhaps matches TRBD2 (6 bases). Trimming took 0 bases from V and 1 from J, leaving 15 bases between them. This CDR3 spans 17 amino acids. Germline assignment: CDR1 SGHDT and CDR2 YYEEEE. CDR3 loop: CASSLEDDAGRTDTQYF. The CDR3 DNA reads as TGTGCCAGCAGCTTGGAAGACGACGCGGGGCGCACAGATACGCAGTATTTT. The full variable domain, completed using reference TRBV5-6 and TRBJ2-3, is DAGVTQSPTHLIKTRGQQVTLRCSPKSGHDTVSWYQQALGQGPQFIFQYYEEEERQRGNFPDRFSGHQFPNYSSELNVNALLLGDSALYLCASSLEDDAGRTDTQYFGPGTRLTVL.

The rearrangement joins TRBV4-1 to TRBJ2-7; D possibly corresponds to TRBD1 (6 bases). Germline assignment: CDR1 MGHRA and CDR2 YSYEKL. The CDR3 has 20 amino acids. V lost 1 base to trimming and J lost 0 bases, with 25 bases between them. The CDR3 nucleotides are TGCGCCAGCAGCCAAGGAGGTACAGGGCCTCAATTTAGATCCTCCTACGAGCAGTACTTC. Translation gives CASSQGGTGPQFRSSYEQYF.

This clone appeared a few times. This rearrangement joins TRBV4-3 to TRBJ2-3, with 11 positions matching TRBD2. Germline V gives CDR1 LGHNA, CDR2 YSLEER. V trimming: 3 bases; J trimming: 0 bases; junction bases outside the gene matches: 2. The CDR3 runs 16 residues. The CDR3 loop reads CASSQGLAESTDTQYF. In DNA, the CDR3 is TGCGCCAGCAGCCAGGGACTAGCGGAGAGCACAGATACGCAGTATTTT.

The chain uses TRBV27 and TRBJ2-3; D unclear. V dropped 5 bases and J dropped 2 bases, with 5 bases sitting between them. The CDR3 runs to 12 residues. Germline V gene lookup returns CDR1 MNHEY and CDR2 SMNVEV (reference sequence). In DNA form, the CDR3 reads TGTGCCAGCAGTCCCACCACAGATACGCAGTATTTT. The encoded protein is CASSPTTDTQYF.

The gene calls are TRBV10-1 and TRBJ2-5, with D perhaps matching TRBD1 or TRBD2 (6 bases each). Germline loops: CDR1 WNHNN, CDR2 SYGVQD (reference sequence). Trimming cost V 3 bases and J 0 bases, with 14 bases left between them. This CDR3 comprises 16 residues. CDR3: CASSDRGPINQETQYF. The CDR3 DNA follows: TGCGCCAGCAGTGACCGGGGGCCCATAAACCAAGAGACCCAGTACTTC.